The rows below give T cell receptor beta chains drawn from one sample of a study of blood T cell repertoires in COVID-19. Generated by immunoSEQ multiplex PCR, the TCRdb table keeps only in-frame clones and is missing some. The sample lists around 250,000 clones; 80% to 90% were seen once. Material: PBMCs or T cells enriched from blood (not recorded which). The receptors derive from a woman aged 45-65 years who had recovered from COVID-19. Each CDR3 is given with its conserved first and last residue. Each record gives: CDR3 length, clone size, V gene, D gene, J gene, CDR3 protein, CDR3 DNA. A D gene is named only where the DNA matches it firmly. Clone sizes are given selectively: once, few, many, or a class where the clone is expanded.

CDR3 length: 15; clone size: -; V gene: TRBV6-5; D gene: -; J gene: TRBJ1-5; CDR3 protein: CASTGEAGSNQPQHF; CDR3 DNA: TGTGCCAGCACTGGGGAGGCAGGGAGCAATCAGCCCCAGCATTTT
CDR3 length: 13; clone size: -; V gene: TRBV6-6; D gene: -; J gene: TRBJ2-3; CDR3 protein: CASSVEGPNTQYF; CDR3 DNA: TGTGCCAGCAGTGTGGAGGGACCAAATACGCAGTATTTT
CDR3 length: 17; clone size: -; V gene: TRBV5-1; D gene: TRBD2; J gene: TRBJ2-1; CDR3 protein: CASSHRTSGRAHNEQFF; CDR3 DNA: TGCGCCAGCAGCCACAGGACTAGCGGGAGGGCTCACAATGAGCAGTTCTTC
CDR3 length: 16; clone size: once; V gene: TRBV3-1/TRBV3-2; D gene: TRBD2; J gene: TRBJ2-1; CDR3 protein: CASSQDPAGGGKEQFF; CDR3 DNA: TGTGCCAGCAGCCAAGATCCGGCGGGAGGGGGAAAAGAGCAGTTCTTC
CDR3 length: 12; clone size: -; V gene: TRBV12-3/TRBV12-4; D gene: -; J gene: TRBJ2-5; CDR3 protein: CASSFVEETQYF; CDR3 DNA: TGTGCCAGCAGTTTTGTAGAAGAGACCCAGTACTTC
CDR3 length: 14; clone size: -; V gene: TRBV10-3; D gene: -; J gene: TRBJ1-5; CDR3 protein: CAIRGASGNQPQHF; CDR3 DNA: TGTGCCATCCGGGGGGCTTCGGGCAATCAGCCCCAGCATTTT
CDR3 length: 17; clone size: -; V gene: TRBV6-1; D gene: -; J gene: TRBJ1-1; CDR3 protein: CASSEVGGRLGDTEAFF; CDR3 DNA: TGTGCCAGCAGTGAAGTTGGGGGGAGGTTGGGTGACACTGAAGCTTTCTTT
CDR3 length: 15; clone size: -; V gene: TRBV7-8; D gene: -; J gene: TRBJ1-2; CDR3 protein: CASTGMEGRDYGYTF; CDR3 DNA: TGTGCCAGCACCGGTATGGAGGGGCGCGACTATGGCTACACCTTC
CDR3 length: 15; clone size: -; V gene: TRBV21-1; D gene: -; J gene: TRBJ2-7; CDR3 protein: CASSKGQQEHYEQYF; CDR3 DNA: TGTGCCAGCAGCAAAGGGCAACAGGAACACTACGAGCAGTACTTC
CDR3 length: 18; clone size: -; V gene: TRBV19; D gene: TRBD2; J gene: TRBJ2-5; CDR3 protein: CASSARLAGGAGRETQYF; CDR3 DNA: TGTGCCAGTAGTGCCCGACTAGCGGGAGGGGCAGGGCGAGAGACCCAGTACTTC
CDR3 length: 16; clone size: -; V gene: TRBV10-3; D gene: TRBD2; J gene: TRBJ2-1; CDR3 protein: CAIRSSGSRSYNEQFF; CDR3 DNA: TGTGCCATCAGATCTAGCGGGAGTAGGTCCTACAATGAGCAGTTCTTC
CDR3 length: 15; clone size: -; V gene: TRBV7-2; D gene: -; J gene: TRBJ1-5; CDR3 protein: CASSLVLGGNQPQHF; CDR3 DNA: TGTGCCAGCAGCTTAGTACTCGGTGGCAATCAGCCCCAGCATTTT
CDR3 length: 14; clone size: -; V gene: TRBV15; D gene: TRBD2; J gene: TRBJ2-5; CDR3 protein: CATRVAGGSETQYF; CDR3 DNA: TGTGCCACCAGAGTAGCGGGAGGGTCCGAGACCCAGTACTTC
CDR3 length: 14; clone size: -; V gene: TRBV6-5; D gene: TRBD1; J gene: TRBJ2-3; CDR3 protein: CASRGTDWGDTQYF; CDR3 DNA: TGTGCCAGCAGGGGGACAGACTGGGGGGATACGCAGTATTTT
CDR3 length: 15; clone size: few; V gene: TRBV5-1; D gene: TRBD2; J gene: TRBJ2-1; CDR3 protein: CASSFSSGSYNEQFF; CDR3 DNA: TGCGCCAGCAGCTTTTCTAGCGGATCCTACAATGAGCAGTTCTTC
CDR3 length: 13; clone size: -; V gene: TRBV4-1; D gene: -; J gene: TRBJ2-7; CDR3 protein: CASSHRTHYEQYF; CDR3 DNA: TGCGCCAGCAGCCATCGCACTCACTACGAGCAGTACTTC
CDR3 length: 11; clone size: -; V gene: TRBV19; D gene: -; J gene: TRBJ2-3; CDR3 protein: CASTHRDTQYF; CDR3 DNA: TGTGCCAGTACGCATAGAGATACGCAGTATTTT
CDR3 length: 14; clone size: -; V gene: TRBV2; D gene: TRBD2; J gene: TRBJ2-3; CDR3 protein: CASRENSGSDTQYF; CDR3 DNA: TGTGCCAGCAGGGAGAATAGCGGGAGTGATACGCAGTATTTT
CDR3 length: 13; clone size: -; V gene: TRBV11-3; D gene: -; J gene: TRBJ1-1; CDR3 protein: CASSYRGYTEAFF; CDR3 DNA: TGTGCCAGCAGCTATCGGGGGTACACTGAAGCTTTCTTT
CDR3 length: 17; clone size: -; V gene: TRBV28; D gene: -; J gene: TRBJ1-5; CDR3 protein: CASFGWLQGSSNQPQHF; CDR3 DNA: TGTGCCAGCTTTGGGTGGTTGCAGGGATCTAGCAATCAGCCCCAGCATTTT
CDR3 length: 14; clone size: -; V gene: TRBV3-1/TRBV3-2; D gene: -; J gene: TRBJ1-5; CDR3 protein: CASSQAYSNQPQHF; CDR3 DNA: TGTGCCAGCAGCCAAGCCTATAGCAATCAGCCCCAGCATTTT
CDR3 length: 17; clone size: few; V gene: TRBV7-9; D gene: TRBD2; J gene: TRBJ2-1; CDR3 protein: CASTLGTLREGNNEQFF; CDR3 DNA: TGTGCCAGCACCCTAGGGACTCTGCGGGAGGGCAACAATGAGCAGTTCTTC
CDR3 length: 17; clone size: once; V gene: TRBV5-4; D gene: TRBD2; J gene: TRBJ2-1; CDR3 protein: CASSAGGALSSYNEQFF; CDR3 DNA: TGTGCCAGCAGCGCGGGGGGGGCGTTGAGCTCCTACAATGAGCAGTTCTTC
CDR3 length: 17; clone size: -; V gene: TRBV4-2; D gene: TRBD2; J gene: TRBJ2-3; CDR3 protein: CASSPGGTSGSRYTQYF; CDR3 DNA: TGTGCCAGCAGCCCGGGCGGGACTAGCGGGAGTCGGTATACGCAGTATTTT
CDR3 length: 14; clone size: -; V gene: TRBV6-5; D gene: -; J gene: TRBJ1-1; CDR3 protein: CASTRQVMNTEAFF; CDR3 DNA: TGTGCCAGCACGAGACAGGTAATGAACACTGAAGCTTTCTTT
CDR3 length: 16; clone size: -; V gene: TRBV5-4; D gene: -; J gene: TRBJ2-1; CDR3 protein: CASSPRTGGPYNEQFF; CDR3 DNA: TGTGCCAGCAGCCCACGGACTGGAGGGCCTTACAATGAGCAGTTCTTC
CDR3 length: 15; clone size: once; V gene: TRBV10-3; D gene: -; J gene: TRBJ1-2; CDR3 protein: CAISDTGKGNYGYTF; CDR3 DNA: TGTGCCATCAGTGATACAGGGAAAGGGAACTATGGCTACACCTTC
CDR3 length: 13; clone size: -; V gene: TRBV27; D gene: -; J gene: TRBJ1-2; CDR3 protein: CASSLKGYYGYTF; CDR3 DNA: TGTGCCAGCAGTTTGAAGGGGTACTATGGCTACACCTTC
CDR3 length: 17; clone size: -; V gene: TRBV11-2; D gene: TRBD2; J gene: TRBJ2-1; CDR3 protein: CASSLDPGLAGVNEQFF; CDR3 DNA: TGTGCCAGCAGCTTAGATCCGGGACTAGCGGGAGTCAATGAGCAGTTCTTC
CDR3 length: 15; clone size: -; V gene: TRBV25-1; D gene: TRBD1; J gene: TRBJ2-1; CDR3 protein: CASSGTDRVRNEQFF; CDR3 DNA: TGTGCCAGCAGTGGAACAGACAGGGTCAGAAATGAGCAGTTCTTC
CDR3 length: 14; clone size: -; V gene: TRBV6-2/TRBV6-3; D gene: TRBD2; J gene: TRBJ2-7; CDR3 protein: CASSYMREGGEQYF; CDR3 DNA: TGTGCCAGCAGTTATATGCGGGAGGGCGGCGAGCAGTACTTC
CDR3 length: 16; clone size: -; V gene: TRBV11-2; D gene: -; J gene: TRBJ2-1; CDR3 protein: CASSLVVSGFYNEQFF; CDR3 DNA: TGTGCCAGCAGCTTAGTCGTGTCAGGGTTCTACAATGAGCAGTTCTTC
CDR3 length: 15; clone size: -; V gene: TRBV9; D gene: TRBD1; J gene: TRBJ1-1; CDR3 protein: CASSARDRQNTEAFF; CDR3 DNA: TGTGCCAGCAGCGCAAGGGACAGGCAGAACACTGAAGCTTTCTTT
CDR3 length: 12; clone size: -; V gene: TRBV10-3; D gene: -; J gene: TRBJ1-3; CDR3 protein: CAISRSGNTIYF; CDR3 DNA: TGTGCCATCAGCCGTAGTGGAAACACCATATATTTT
CDR3 length: 13; clone size: -; V gene: TRBV2; D gene: -; J gene: TRBJ2-1; CDR3 protein: CASSLASYNEQFF; CDR3 DNA: TGTGCCAGCAGTCTAGCTTCTTACAATGAGCAGTTCTTC
CDR3 length: 16; clone size: few; V gene: TRBV28; D gene: TRBD2; J gene: TRBJ2-7; CDR3 protein: CASSSPGTSGGYEQYF; CDR3 DNA: TGTGCCAGCAGCTCACCCGGGACTAGCGGAGGGTACGAGCAGTACTTC
CDR3 length: 14; clone size: -; V gene: TRBV6-5; D gene: -; J gene: TRBJ2-7; CDR3 protein: CASSYGRWTYEQYF; CDR3 DNA: TGTGCCAGCAGTTACGGGAGGTGGACCTACGAGCAGTACTTC
CDR3 length: 14; clone size: -; V gene: TRBV25-1; D gene: -; J gene: TRBJ2-2; CDR3 protein: CASSESGGTGELFF; CDR3 DNA: TGTGCCAGCAGTGAATCCGGCGGGACCGGGGAGCTGTTTTTT
CDR3 length: 12; clone size: -; V gene: TRBV11-3; D gene: -; J gene: TRBJ2-1; CDR3 protein: CASSLERDEQFF; CDR3 DNA: TGTGCCAGCAGCTTAGAACGCGATGAGCAGTTCTTC
CDR3 length: 15; clone size: few; V gene: TRBV7-6; D gene: TRBD2; J gene: TRBJ2-1; CDR3 protein: CASSLAVSGRNEQFF; CDR3 DNA: TGTGCCAGCAGCTTAGCGGTAAGCGGGAGAAATGAGCAGTTCTTC
CDR3 length: 17; clone size: -; V gene: TRBV7-9; D gene: TRBD1; J gene: TRBJ2-1; CDR3 protein: CASRLRTGGSSYNEQFF; CDR3 DNA: TGTGCCAGCAGACTTAGGACAGGGGGAAGCTCCTACAATGAGCAGTTCTTC
CDR3 length: 15; clone size: -; V gene: TRBV6-1; D gene: -; J gene: TRBJ1-1; CDR3 protein: CASSEEEGQGREAFF; CDR3 DNA: TGTGCCAGCAGTGAAGAAGAAGGGCAGGGAAGGGAAGCTTTCTTT
CDR3 length: 15; clone size: -; V gene: TRBV4-1; D gene: -; J gene: TRBJ2-1; CDR3 protein: CASSQDLGSSNEQFF; CDR3 DNA: TGCGCCAGCAGCCAAGATCTGGGCTCGAGCAATGAGCAGTTCTTC
CDR3 length: 12; clone size: -; V gene: TRBV10-3; D gene: -; J gene: TRBJ2-1; CDR3 protein: CAIRAAYNEQFF; CDR3 DNA: TGTGCCATCAGGGCGGCCTACAATGAGCAGTTCTTC
CDR3 length: 15; clone size: -; V gene: TRBV9; D gene: TRBD2; J gene: TRBJ2-1; CDR3 protein: CASSVGLAGFNEQFF; CDR3 DNA: TGTGCCAGCAGCGTAGGACTAGCGGGGTTCAATGAGCAGTTCTTC
CDR3 length: 17; clone size: once; V gene: TRBV28; D gene: -; J gene: TRBJ1-3; CDR3 protein: CASSSHGGGFRTNTIYF; CDR3 DNA: TGTGCCAGCAGTTCTCACGGGGGGGGATTCCGGACGAACACCATATATTTT
CDR3 length: 12; clone size: -; V gene: TRBV6-5; D gene: TRBD1; J gene: TRBJ1-2; CDR3 protein: CASSYDRAGYTF; CDR3 DNA: TGTGCCAGCAGTTACGACAGGGCTGGCTACACCTTC
CDR3 length: 14; clone size: -; V gene: TRBV11-2; D gene: -; J gene: TRBJ1-1; CDR3 protein: CASTDMAVNTEAFF; CDR3 DNA: TGTGCCAGCACCGATATGGCGGTGAACACTGAAGCTTTCTTT
CDR3 length: 16; clone size: few; V gene: TRBV18; D gene: -; J gene: TRBJ2-2; CDR3 protein: CASSRPDWASTGELFF; CDR3 DNA: TGTGCCAGCTCACGCCCGGACTGGGCGAGCACCGGGGAGCTGTTTTTT
CDR3 length: 14; clone size: -; V gene: TRBV10-3; D gene: TRBD2; J gene: TRBJ2-3; CDR3 protein: CAISSGGSTDTQYF; CDR3 DNA: TGTGCCATCAGCTCCGGGGGGAGCACAGATACGCAGTATTTT
CDR3 length: 15; clone size: -; V gene: TRBV7-2; D gene: TRBD2; J gene: TRBJ2-7; CDR3 protein: CASSVSGRETYEQYF; CDR3 DNA: TGTGCCAGCAGCGTTAGCGGGAGGGAAACCTACGAGCAGTACTTC